Given below is one TCR beta chain in context. Its antigen is unidentified. The sample belongs to a study of cytomegalovirus exposure and HLA in healthy donors. In the study overall: In an early release, HLA-typed donors contributed some 88 million unique TCR sequences. Genetic ancestry analysis placed about 80% of the 410 or so donors that were genotyped in the Caucasian-associated cluster. General observations from the study: CMV serostatus was the only immune exposure information that was available.

The PCR used 60 Vbeta and 13 Jbeta primers. Libraries were prepared by immunoSEQ multiplex PCR; TCRdb keeps only in-frame clonotypes and omits some of them. In all, the sample yields some 200,000 clones. The sample was PBMCs. The clonotype originates from a woman between 18 and 29 years old in good health and CMV-seropositive.

The DNA for the CDR3 is TGCGCCAGCAATCAGGGGATACTAGTCCCTAATGAGCAGTTCTTC. Amino acid sequence: CASNQGILVPNEQFF. The chain couples TRBV5-1 to TRBJ2-1; TRBD1 is a possible D gene (6 bases). The germline V gene has CDR1 SGHRS and CDR2 YFSETQ. Trimming shortened V by 6 bases and J by 7 bases, and 20 bases separated the two germline ends. CDR3 length equals 15 residues.